These 10 T cell receptor beta chains came from one sample sequenced in a study of identical twins. TCRdb analysed the 5' RACE reads with MiXCR anew, one entry per CDR3 protein. The sample holds hundreds of thousands of distinct CDR3 sequences, 15% to 20% seen once. The sample was also reused in another study, on T cells expressing NK-cell markers.

Sequences were obtained from PBMCs. The receptors shown here come from a woman aged 18-29 years in good health.

This clonotype was seen a few times. The CDR3 region is CASSSQVRWLGNEQFF. The CDR3 DNA reads TGTGCCAGCAGCTCACAGGTTCGGTGGTTGGGGAATGAGCAGTTCTTC. The V and J genes are TRBV7-2 and TRBJ2-1; tentative D call: TRBD1 (5 bases). Trimming took off 4 bases at V and 7 bases at J, with 20 bases between the two ends. This CDR3 is 16 amino acids long. Looked up from germline, CDR1 is SGHTA and CDR2 is FQGNSA. The full variable domain, its missing parts supplied by reference TRBV7-2 and TRBJ2-1, is GAGVSQSPSNKVTEKGKDVELRCDPISGHTALYWYRQSLGQGLEFLIYFQGNSAPDKSGLPSDRFSAERTGGSVSTLTIQRTQQEDSAVYLCASSSQVRWLGNEQFFGPGTRLTVL.

There are many counts of this clonotype. V is TRBV6-6 and J is TRBJ2-5; D is ambiguous. Germline CDR1 MNHNY, CDR2 SVGAGI (reference sequence). V lost 6 bases and J lost 2, with 7 bases in between. This CDR3 contains 12 residues. The CDR3 reads CASRTAQETQYF. The CDR3 DNA reads TGTGCCAGCAGGACGGCGCAAGAGACCCAGTACTTC.

This clonotype has only a few counts. This chain connects TRBV6-2 or TRBV6-3 to TRBJ2-5, with 9 positions matching TRBD1. CDR1 MNHEY and CDR2 SVGEGT come from the germline V gene. The CDR3 is made up of 12 amino acids. After removal of 4 bases from V and 8 bases from J, the junction contained 2 bases not matched to a gene. This CDR3 reads CASSSDRGTQYF. The CDR3 DNA sequence: TGTGCCAGCAGTTCGGACAGGGGTACCCAGTACTTC.

The rearrangement uses TRBV27 and TRBJ2-1, with 9 bases fitting TRBD2. The CDR3 extends over 18 amino acids. After removal of 4 bases from V and 2 bases from J, the junction contained 12 bases not matched to a gene. Germline V CDR1 and CDR2: MNHEY, SMNVEV (reference sequence). The CDR3 DNA sequence: TGTGCCAGCAGTTGGGGAACTAGCGGGCTCTTCACCTACAATGAGCAGTTCTTC. Its protein product is CASSWGTSGLFTYNEQFF.

This clonotype was seen a handful of times. The rearrangement links TRBV20-1 to TRBJ2-5; no definite D call. The CDR3 has 11 amino acids. Germline V lookup: CDR1 DFQATT, CDR2 SNEGSKA (reference sequence). With 5 bases removed from V and 7 bases from J, the gap between germline ends came to 11 bases. CDR3 DNA sequence: TGCAGTGCTCGGAGACCCGGGACCCAGTACTTC. Translated, it gives CSARRPGTQYF.

This clonotype has just a few counts. This chain connects TRBV7-2 to TRBJ2-7, with D perhaps TRBD1 (5 bases). The CDR3 has 15 amino acids. The germline V gene has CDR1 SGHTA and CDR2 FQGNSA. Trimming removed 1 base at V and 2 bases at J, with 12 bases between. CDR3 sequence (DNA): TGTGCCAGCAGCTTAGAATCCGGACAAGCCTACGAGCAGTACTTC. It translates to CASSLESGQAYEQYF.

The V gene is TRBV10-2, the J gene TRBJ1-1; D is perhaps TRBD1 (5 bases). Per the germline V gene, CDR1 is WSHSY and CDR2 is SAAADI. Trimming cost V 3 bases and J 6 bases, with 11 bases left between them. The CDR3 contains 13 residues. The CDR3 reads CASSEPGTAEAFF. CDR3 nucleotide sequence: TGCGCCAGCAGTGAACCCGGGACCGCTGAAGCTTTCTTT.

In this sample, this clonotype turned up a few times. The chain has TRBV20-1 and TRBJ1-5; tentatively, D is TRBD1 (5 bases). Looked up from germline, CDR1 is DFQATT and CDR2 is SNEGSKA (reference sequence). The CDR3 is made up of 14 amino acids. Trimming shortened V by 6 bases and J by 7 bases, and 19 bases separated the two germline ends. For the CDR3, the DNA is TGCAGTGCAGGGAATCAGGGAAGGGGCCAGCCCCAGCATTTT. Translating it yields CSAGNQGRGQPQHF.

This clonotype was observed a handful of times. The chain uses TRBV27 and TRBJ2-7; 11 bases fit TRBD2. Losses at the gene ends were 4 bases for V and 5 bases for J; bases not matched to a gene: 7. This CDR3 contains 15 residues. Germline CDR1 is MNHEY and CDR2 is SMNVEV (reference sequence). In DNA form, the CDR3 reads TGTGCCAGCAGTTCCCTAGCGGGAGGTGGGGACGAGCAGTACTTC. Translated, it gives CASSSLAGGGDEQYF.

At least ten counts were recorded for this clonotype. V and J are TRBV6-5 and TRBJ1-3; D is possibly TRBD1 (6 bases). Germline CDR1 MNHEY, CDR2 SVGAGI. V lost 2 bases, J lost 0 bases, and 20 bases lay in between. The CDR3 sequence is 19 residues long. CDR3 amino acids: CASSYTGHLLRSSGNTIYF. DNA of the CDR3: TGTGCCAGCAGTTACACGGGACACCTCCTAAGAAGCTCTGGAAACACCATATATTTT.